This T cell receptor (beta chain) derives from a study of regulatory T cells in long-lasting Graves disease. Study-level information: Antithyroid drug use was under 3 months in newly diagnosed Graves' patients.

With iRepertoire HTBI primers and Arm-PCR of CDR3 regions, TCR beta libraries were built. TCRdb re-called the multiplex PCR reads with MiXCR, one entry per CDR3 protein. The table shows 350,000 to 550,000 distinct CDR3 sequences, with 15% occurring only once. The CDR3 is 13 residues long. V lost 4 bases, J lost 5 bases, and 12 bases lay in between. Germline assignment: CDR1 SGHRS and CDR2 YFSETQ. The time point denotes: newly diagnosed GD, antithyroid drugs for less than 3 months. From RNA extracted from PBMCs, the TCR library was made. This clonotype was recorded many times. The sample was also linked to a second study, of T cells in Graves' hyperthyroidism and ophthalmopathy. That report adds: The authors deemed Graves' hyperthyroidism stable absent ophthalmopathy progression within 18 months. A set of HTBI primers served as the primers for a first-round RT-PCR of the TCR CDR3.

The TCR was taken from a woman in her 30s with Graves disease. Sample: peripheral blood mononuclear cells (PBMCs), taken at new diagnosis, from a patient treated with antithyroid drugs. The rearrangement links TRBV5-1 to TRBJ1-1, with TRBD1 as a possible D gene (5 bases). Written as DNA, the CDR3 is TGCGCCAGCAGCACCCCCGGGGGAACTGAAGCTTTCTTT. This sequence encodes CASSTPGGTEAFF. Filled out from reference TRBV5-1 and TRBJ1-1, the complete variable domain reads KAGVTQTPRYLIKTRGQQVTLSCSPISGHRSVSWYQQTPGQGLQFLFEYFSETQRNKGNFPGRFSGRQFSNSRSEMNVSTLELGDSALYLCASSTPGGTEAFFGQGTRLTVV.